This TCR beta chain was found in a study of radiotherapy plus CTLA-4 blockade in lung cancer. About the study: Objective responses were recorded in about 17% of patients, with disease control recorded in 25% to 40%. Study conclusions and caveats: According to reports, early shifts in blood T cell clones, alongside interferon-beta, forecast response most accurately. TCR clones from tumors expanded in blood after radiotherapy plus ipilimumab.

Repertoires were generated with immunoSEQ multiplex PCR, while TCRdb's copy carries only in-frame clones and drops some. The sample records 40,000 to 45,000 clones, around 77% being singletons. CDR3 size: 16 residues. Trimming left V 8 bases short and J 7 bases short, with 23 bases between. Germline V CDR1 and CDR2: MNHEY, SMNVEV (reference sequence). Patients had chemo-refractory metastatic non-small-cell lung cancer and received focal radiation plus CTLA-4 blockade that used ipilimumab. Of note for this clone: Its antigen is as yet unknown.

This TCR was sampled from a human donor with non-small cell lung cancer whose response to radiotherapy plus ipilimumab could not be evaluated. The V and J genes are TRBV27 and TRBJ1-4; D possibly corresponds to TRBD1 (6 bases). The sequencing here drew on peripheral blood, taken from a patient treated with radiotherapy plus ipilimumab. The CDR3 coding sequence is TGTGCCAGCGGTCCAACGTTACAGGGTTGGAGTGAAAAACTGTTTTTT. Translation: CASGPTLQGWSEKLFF.